The source of this TCR beta chain is a study of CD8 T cells in Susac syndrome. The controls were healthy donors who were matched for age and sex. TEMRA cells were FACS-enriched, and CD8+ and CD4+ T cells were isolated negatively. RNA was extracted with the RNeasy kit, and a quantity of roughly 0.5 to 1 ug was reverse transcribed using random hexamers. An immunoSEQ multiplex PCR generated amplified TCR beta CDR3 products spanning 54 Vbeta and 13 Jbeta. MiXCR was run by TCRdb on the immunoSEQ multiplex PCR reads, yielding one entry per CDR3 protein. The sample has 160,000 or so distinct CDR3 sequences; just over 90% are singletons. The source of this sequence is a human donor in good health. Source material: CD4+ T cells from PBMCs.

CDR3 sequence (DNA): TGTGCCAGCTCACCTCCGGACGCCCACTATGGCTACACCTTC. Its protein product is CASSPPDAHYGYTF. The chain carries TRBV18 and TRBJ1-2; no clear D. Per the germline V gene, CDR1 is KGHSH and CDR2 is LQKENI. The CDR3 is 14 amino acids. Trimming cost V 3 bases and J 3 bases, with 11 bases left between them.